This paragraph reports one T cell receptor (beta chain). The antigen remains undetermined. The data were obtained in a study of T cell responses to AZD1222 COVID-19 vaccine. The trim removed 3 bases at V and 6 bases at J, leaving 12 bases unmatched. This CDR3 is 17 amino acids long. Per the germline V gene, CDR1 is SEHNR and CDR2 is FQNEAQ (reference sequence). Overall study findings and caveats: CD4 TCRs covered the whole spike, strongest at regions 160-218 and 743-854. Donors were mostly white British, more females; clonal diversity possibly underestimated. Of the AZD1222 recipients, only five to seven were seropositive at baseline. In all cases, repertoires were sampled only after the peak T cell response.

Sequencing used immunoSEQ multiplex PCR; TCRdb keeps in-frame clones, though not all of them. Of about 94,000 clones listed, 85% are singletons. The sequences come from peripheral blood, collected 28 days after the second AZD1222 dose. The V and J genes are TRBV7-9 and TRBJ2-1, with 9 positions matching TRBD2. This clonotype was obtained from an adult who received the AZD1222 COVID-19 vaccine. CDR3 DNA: TGTGCCAGCAGCTTCAGCTTTAGCGGGAGTGCAGCCAATGAGCAGTTCTTC. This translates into CASSFSFSGSAANEQFF.